The 18 T cell receptor beta chains reported below all come from one sample, sequenced in a study of cytomegalovirus exposure and HLA in healthy donors. PCR amplification relied on 60 Vbeta primers (plus 13 Jbeta primers). Assay used: immunoSEQ multiplex PCR; TCRdb lists only in-frame clones, some missing. The sample records over 100,000 clones, over 75% being singletons. The sequenced material came from PBMCs. The receptor set was obtained from a man aged 55 to 69 in good health and CMV-seropositive.

V is TRBV5-5 and J is TRBJ2-7; 7 nucleotides agree with TRBD1. CDR1 and CDR2 from the germline V gene are SGHKS and YYEKEE (reference sequence). The CDR3 contains 13 residues. V dropped 2 bases and J dropped 6; count of bases not matched to a gene: 5. CDR3 region: CASSFRGDSEQYF. As DNA, the CDR3 is TGTGCCAGCAGCTTTCGAGGGGACAGCGAGCAGTACTTC.

The V call is TRBV6-1, the J call TRBJ2-3; tentatively, D is TRBD2 (6 bases). CDR3 size: 14 residues. Germline CDR1 MNHNS, CDR2 SASEGT. V was pared by 1 base and J by 5 bases, with 10 bases between. The CDR3 region is CASSEDRREDTQYF. CDR3 coding DNA: TGTGCCAGCAGTGAAGACAGGAGGGAAGATACGCAGTATTTT.

The chain employs TRBV5-1 and TRBJ1-1; D gene unclear. The germline gives CDR1 SGHRS, CDR2 YFSETQ. There are 16 residues in the CDR3. With 0 bases removed from V and 1 base from J, the gap between germline ends came to 13 bases. The CDR3 sequence is CASSLGTSLSNTEAFF. In nucleotides, the CDR3 is TGCGCCAGCAGCTTGGGGACTTCCCTATCGAACACTGAAGCTTTCTTT.

The chain combines TRBV7-6 with TRBJ2-1, with D possibly being TRBD1 (5 bases). This CDR3 is built from 15 residues. Trimming took 0 bases from V and 5 from J, leaving 11 bases between them. Looked up from germline, CDR1 is SGHVS and CDR2 is FNYEAQ. CDR3 bases: TGTGCCAGCAGCTTAGCCCATAGCAGGGACAATGAGCAGTTCTTC. It codes for CASSLAHSRDNEQFF.

This chain links TRBV5-1 with TRBJ2-7, with 9 nucleotides matching TRBD1. CDR1 and CDR2 from the germline V gene are SGHRS and YFSETQ. The CDR3 contains 15 residues. Losses at the gene ends were 2 bases for V and 5 bases for J; bases not matched to a gene: 8. The CDR3 DNA reads TGCGCCAGCAGCTTCGACAGGGGGGCCACCCACGAGCAGTACTTC. Its protein is CASSFDRGATHEQYF. The full variable domain, in which reference TRBV5-1 and TRBJ2-7 provide the parts outside the CDR3, is KAGVTQTPRYLIKTRGQQVTLSCSPISGHRSVSWYQQTPGQGLQFLFEYFSETQRNKGNFPGRFSGRQFSNSRSEMNVSTLELGDSALYLCASSFDRGATHEQYFGPGTRLTVT.

This clone was recorded only once. This chain links TRBV10-2 with TRBJ1-5, with a tentative D call TRBD1 (5 bases). Germline CDR1 and CDR2: WSHSY and SAAADI. The CDR3 has 15 residues. Trimming shortened V by 2 bases and J by 0 bases, and 8 bases separated the two germline ends. CDR3 region: CASSEDGHSNQPQHF. In DNA, the CDR3 is TGCGCCAGCAGTGAGGACGGACATAGCAATCAGCCCCAGCATTTT.

The rearrangement joins TRBV19 to TRBJ2-3; tentatively, D is TRBD1 (5 bases). V shed 5 bases and J shed 5 bases, with 11 bases lying between them. The CDR3 runs to 13 residues. Per the germline V gene, CDR1 is LNHDA and CDR2 is SQIVND (reference sequence). CDR3 in amino acids: CASSVDRKDTQYF. CDR3 nucleotides: TGTGCCAGTAGTGTCGACAGAAAAGATACGCAGTATTTT.

The chain has TRBV7-2 and TRBJ1-1, with D hard to call. The V end lost 5 bases, the J end lost 0 bases, and 19 bases lay between the germline ends. The germline V gene encodes CDR1 SGHTA and CDR2 FQGNSA. The CDR3 is made up of 17 amino acids. CDR3 region: CASSPLGVIRMNTEAFF. CDR3 in DNA: TGTGCCAGCAGCCCCCTCGGGGTAATAAGGATGAACACTGAAGCTTTCTTT.

This chain links TRBV27 with TRBJ2-1, with 15 bases fitting TRBD2. Losses at the gene ends were 4 bases for V and 8 bases for J; bases not matched to a gene: 18. CDR1 is MNHEY, CDR2 SMNVEV, per germline (reference sequence). The CDR3 is 20 amino acids. The CDR3 DNA sequence: TGTGCCAGCAGTTCCCTCCGGACTAGCGGGGGGGCCGGCTATTTCGATGAGCAGTTCTTC. This encodes CASSSLRTSGGAGYFDEQFF.

This chain connects TRBV7-6 to TRBJ2-5; no reliable D call. The germline gives CDR1 SGHVS, CDR2 FNYEAQ. V was clipped by 5 bases and J by 3 bases, with 4 bases between them. The CDR3 is made up of 11 amino acids. CDR3 coding DNA: TGTGCCAGCAGCCCAAAAGAGACCCAGTACTTC. Protein sequence: CASSPKETQYF. The entire variable domain, with the rest obtained from reference TRBV7-6 and TRBJ2-5, is as follows: GAGVSQSPRYKVTKRGQDVALRCDPISGHVSLYWYRQALGQGPEFLTYFNYEAQQDKSGLPNDRFSAERPEGSISTLTIQRTEQRDSAMYRCASSPKETQYFGPGTRLLVL.

This clone was counted once. The CDR3 is CASFGQGDLHEQFF. CDR3 coding DNA: TGCGCCAGCTTCGGACAGGGGGATCTCCATGAGCAGTTCTTC. The chain is built from TRBV5-1 and TRBJ2-1; 10 bases align to TRBD1. The CDR3 consists of 14 residues. Per the germline V gene, CDR1 is SGHRS and CDR2 is YFSETQ. Trimming cost V 7 bases and J 8 bases; bases outside gene matches: 9.

The CDR3 bases are TGTGCCAGCTCACCCCCGGGACAGGACACAGATACGCAGTATTTT. Its protein product is CASSPPGQDTDTQYF. The chain uses TRBV18 and TRBJ2-3, with 8 bases aligning to TRBD1. J was trimmed by 2 bases and V by 3 bases; bases with no gene match: 4. The CDR3 contains 15 residues. Germline V lookup: CDR1 KGHSH, CDR2 LQKENI.

The chain joins TRBV5-1 to TRBJ2-5, with 8 bases lining up with TRBD1. The germline CDR1 and CDR2 sequences are SGHRS and YFSETQ. V was pared by 4 bases and J by 3 bases, with 5 bases of the junction left unmatched. This CDR3 has 14 residues. This CDR3 reads CASSPNRGEETQYF. The CDR3 coding sequence is TGCGCCAGCAGCCCCAACAGGGGGGAAGAGACCCAGTACTTC. Filled out from reference TRBV5-1 and TRBJ2-5, the complete variable domain reads KAGVTQTPRYLIKTRGQQVTLSCSPISGHRSVSWYQQTPGQGLQFLFEYFSETQRNKGNFPGRFSGRQFSNSRSEMNVSTLELGDSALYLCASSPNRGEETQYFGPGTRLLVL.

This chain joins TRBV5-8 and TRBJ2-3, with a tentative D call TRBD1 (5 bases). V was shortened by 1 base and J by 0 bases, with 9 bases between the two germline ends. Germline V gene lookup returns CDR1 SGHTS and CDR2 YDEGEE. The CDR3 sequence is 15 residues long. The CDR3 is CASSLQGFSTDTQYF. The DNA for the CDR3 is TGTGCCAGCAGCTTGCAGGGATTTAGCACAGATACGCAGTATTTT.

V gene TRBV5-5 combines with J gene TRBJ2-5, with TRBD2 matching over 10 bases. With V trimmed by 6 bases and J by 4 bases, 18 bases remained unmatched. The CDR3 has 18 amino acids. Germline V gene lookup returns CDR1 SGHKS and CDR2 YYEKEE (reference sequence). This chain's CDR3 is CASTPGGSGGLRGETQYF. The CDR3 DNA reads as TGTGCCAGCACCCCGGGGGGTAGCGGGGGGCTTAGAGGAGAGACCCAGTACTTC.

CDR3 coding DNA: TGTGCCAGCAGCTTAGGGGTCACTAGGGCGGTAGAGACCCAGTACTTC. Translating gives CASSLGVTRAVETQYF. The genes are TRBV7-9 and TRBJ2-5; weak D call: TRBD2 (5 bases). Trimming shortened V by 1 base and J by 4 bases, and 16 bases separated the two germline ends. Germline CDR1 and CDR2: SEHNR and FQNEAQ (reference sequence). This CDR3 spans 16 amino acids.

The rearrangement links TRBV4-2 to TRBJ2-5; D is perhaps TRBD2 (7 bases). The germline V and J ends were trimmed by 0 bases and 2 bases, with 22 bases remaining between them. The CDR3 has 19 amino acids. In germline, CDR1 is LGHNA, CDR2 YNFKEQ. CDR3 loop: CASSQDFTFAGATQETQYF. CDR3 bases: TGTGCCAGCAGCCAAGATTTCACTTTTGCGGGGGCGACACAAGAGACCCAGTACTTC.

The rearrangement links TRBV30 to TRBJ2-1; possible D gene TRBD2, 7 bases. Looked up from germline, CDR1 is GTSNPN and CDR2 is SVGIG (reference sequence). The CDR3 consists of 13 residues. Trimming cost V 4 bases and J 9 bases, with 16 bases left between them. CDR3 sequence: CAWNLGGRAEQFF. CDR3 nucleotides: TGTGCCTGGAATTTGGGGGGGCGCGCTGAGCAGTTCTTC.